The TCR beta chain under discussion was sequenced for a study of shared clonotypes between healthy human individuals. The overall study: Three plates were used per donor for CD4 naive, three for CD4 memory, two for CD8 naive and one for CD8 memory. Study observations and caveats: Since donors were few, the genetic and exposure-history diversity represented was limited.

J was trimmed by 2 bases and V by 2 bases; bases with no gene match: 5. CDR1 is MNHEY and CDR2 is SMNVEV in the germline V gene (reference sequence). The CDR3 is 15 amino acids. Assay used: immunoSEQ multiplex PCR; TCRdb lists only in-frame clones, some missing. The sample includes about 580,000 clones, 95% to 98% of them seen just once. Positively selected for CCR7, the CD45RO-negative cells used as naive CD8 cells excluded terminally differentiated effector memory CD45RA+ cells. A remark on this clone: Its specificity is unknown. Other DNA sequences in this sample translate to the same CDR3.

The sample taken for sequencing was naive CD8+ T cells sorted from blood. The clonotype originates from a man aged 30 to 39 in good health. V gene TRBV27 combines with J gene TRBJ2-7; 8 bases agree with TRBD2. The CDR3: CASSLASGRAYEQYF. The CDR3 coding sequence is TGTGCCAGCAGTTTAGCCAGCGGGAGAGCCTACGAGCAGTACTTC.